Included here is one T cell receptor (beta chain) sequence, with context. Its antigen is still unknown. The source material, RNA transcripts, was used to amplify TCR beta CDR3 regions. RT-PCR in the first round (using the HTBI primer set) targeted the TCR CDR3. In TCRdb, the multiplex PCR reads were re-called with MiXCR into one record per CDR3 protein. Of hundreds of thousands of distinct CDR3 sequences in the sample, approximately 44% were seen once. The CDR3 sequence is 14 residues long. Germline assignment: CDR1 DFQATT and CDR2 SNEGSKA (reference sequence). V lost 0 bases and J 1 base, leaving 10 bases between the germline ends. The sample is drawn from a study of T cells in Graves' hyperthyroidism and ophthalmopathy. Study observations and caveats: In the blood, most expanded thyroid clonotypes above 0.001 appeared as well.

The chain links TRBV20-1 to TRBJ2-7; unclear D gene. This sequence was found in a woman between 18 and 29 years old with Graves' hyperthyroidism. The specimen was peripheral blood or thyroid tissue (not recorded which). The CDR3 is CSARDPDWSYEQYF. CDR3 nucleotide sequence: TGCAGTGCTAGAGATCCTGATTGGTCCTACGAGCAGTACTTC.